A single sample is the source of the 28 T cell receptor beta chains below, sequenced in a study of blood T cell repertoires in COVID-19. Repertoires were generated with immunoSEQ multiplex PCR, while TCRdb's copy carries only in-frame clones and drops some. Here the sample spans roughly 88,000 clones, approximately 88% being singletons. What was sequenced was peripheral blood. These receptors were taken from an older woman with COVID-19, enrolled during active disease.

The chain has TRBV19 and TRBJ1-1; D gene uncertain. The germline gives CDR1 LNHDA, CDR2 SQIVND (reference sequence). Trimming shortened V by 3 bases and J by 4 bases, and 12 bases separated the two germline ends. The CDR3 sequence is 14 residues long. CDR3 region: CASSMTVEGTEAFF. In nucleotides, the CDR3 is TGTGCCAGTAGTATGACCGTCGAGGGCACTGAAGCTTTCTTT.

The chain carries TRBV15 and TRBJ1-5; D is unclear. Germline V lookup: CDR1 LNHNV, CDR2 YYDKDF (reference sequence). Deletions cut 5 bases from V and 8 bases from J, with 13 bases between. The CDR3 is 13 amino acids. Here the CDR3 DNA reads TGTGCCACCAGCGGCCGGGTGGTGGAGCCCCAGCATTTT. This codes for CATSGRVVEPQHF.

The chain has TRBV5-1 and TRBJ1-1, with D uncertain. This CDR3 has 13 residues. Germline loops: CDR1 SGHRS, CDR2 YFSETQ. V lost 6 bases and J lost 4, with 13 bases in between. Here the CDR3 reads CASNGGFSTEAFF. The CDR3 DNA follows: TGCGCCAGCAATGGAGGCTTTAGCACTGAAGCTTTCTTT.

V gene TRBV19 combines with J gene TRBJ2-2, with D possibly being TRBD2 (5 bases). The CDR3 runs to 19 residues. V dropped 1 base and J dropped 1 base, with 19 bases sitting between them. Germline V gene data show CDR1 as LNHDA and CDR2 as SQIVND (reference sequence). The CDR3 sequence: CASSIAPSGGQVNTGELFF. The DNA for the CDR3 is TGTGCCAGTAGTATAGCCCCCTCTGGAGGTCAGGTGAACACCGGGGAGCTGTTTTTT.

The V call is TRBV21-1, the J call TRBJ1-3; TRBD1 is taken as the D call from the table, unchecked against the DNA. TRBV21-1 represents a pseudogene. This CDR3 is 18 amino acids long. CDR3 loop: CASSRQGPLGGYGNTIYF. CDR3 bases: TGTGCCAGCAGCAGACAGGGGCCTCTAGGGGGGTATGGAAACACCATATATTTT.

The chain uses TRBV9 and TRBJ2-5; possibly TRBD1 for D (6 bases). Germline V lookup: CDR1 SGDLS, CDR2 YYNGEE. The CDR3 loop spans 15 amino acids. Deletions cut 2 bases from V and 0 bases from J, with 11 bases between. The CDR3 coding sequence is TGTGCCAGCAGCGTCCGGGACATATACCAAGAGACCCAGTACTTC. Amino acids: CASSVRDIYQETQYF.

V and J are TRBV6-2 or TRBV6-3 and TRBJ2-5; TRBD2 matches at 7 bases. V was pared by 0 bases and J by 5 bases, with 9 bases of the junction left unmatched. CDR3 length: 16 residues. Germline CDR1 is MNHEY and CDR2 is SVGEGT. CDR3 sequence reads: CASSYSPVGGQETQYF. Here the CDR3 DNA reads TGTGCCAGCAGTTACTCCCCCGTGGGAGGGCAGGAGACCCAGTACTTC.

The CDR3 DNA sequence: TGTGCCAGCAGCGAGCTACCTTATGGCTACACCTTC. It specifies CASSELPYGYTF. This chain links TRBV11-2 with TRBJ1-2, with unresolved D. The CDR3 covers 12 residues. Trimming removed 5 bases from V and 5 bases from J, with 9 bases in between. Germline CDR1 reads SGHAT; CDR2 reads FQNNGV.

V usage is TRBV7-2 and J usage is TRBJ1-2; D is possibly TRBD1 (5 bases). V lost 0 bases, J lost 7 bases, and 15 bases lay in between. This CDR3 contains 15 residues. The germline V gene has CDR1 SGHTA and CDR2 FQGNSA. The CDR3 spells CASSLALGRVSGYTF. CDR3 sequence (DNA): TGTGCCAGCAGCTTAGCGCTTGGCAGGGTATCTGGCTACACCTTC.

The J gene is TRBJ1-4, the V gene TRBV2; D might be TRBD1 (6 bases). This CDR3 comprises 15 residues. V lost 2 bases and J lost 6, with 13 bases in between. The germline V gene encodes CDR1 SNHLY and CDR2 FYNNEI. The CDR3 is CASSERGAWYEKLFF. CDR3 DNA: TGTGCCAGCAGTGAACGGGGGGCATGGTATGAAAAACTGTTTTTT.

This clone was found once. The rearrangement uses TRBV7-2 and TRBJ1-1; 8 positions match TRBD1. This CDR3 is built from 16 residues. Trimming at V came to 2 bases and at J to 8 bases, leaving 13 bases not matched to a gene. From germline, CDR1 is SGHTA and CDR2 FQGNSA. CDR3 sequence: CASSLSWDRRRPEAFF. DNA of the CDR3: TGTGCCAGCAGCTTAAGCTGGGACAGGAGGAGGCCCGAAGCTTTCTTT.

CDR3 sequence: CASSLGGTFFGSPLHF. As DNA, the CDR3 is TGTGCCAGCAGCTTGGGGGGAACTTTTTTCGGTTCACCCCTCCACTTT. This sequence joins TRBV7-2 and TRBJ1-6; a weak D match, TRBD1 (5 bases). Germline CDR1 reads SGHTA; CDR2 reads FQGNSA. The CDR3 totals 16 residues. The V and J ends lost 3 bases and 9 bases respectively, with 18 bases between them.

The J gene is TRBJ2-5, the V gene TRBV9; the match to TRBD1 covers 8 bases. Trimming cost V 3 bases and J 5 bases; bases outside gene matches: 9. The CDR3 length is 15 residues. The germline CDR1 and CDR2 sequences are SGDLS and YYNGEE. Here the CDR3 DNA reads TGTGCCAGCAGCGACTCCGGACAGGGATGGGAGACCCAGTACTTC. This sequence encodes CASSDSGQGWETQYF.

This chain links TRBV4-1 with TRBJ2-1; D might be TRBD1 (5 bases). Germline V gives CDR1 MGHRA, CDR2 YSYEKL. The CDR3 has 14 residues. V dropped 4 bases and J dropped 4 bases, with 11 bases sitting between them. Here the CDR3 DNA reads TGCGCCAGCAGCCCAACGACAGCGTACAATGAGCAGTTCTTC. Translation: CASSPTTAYNEQFF.

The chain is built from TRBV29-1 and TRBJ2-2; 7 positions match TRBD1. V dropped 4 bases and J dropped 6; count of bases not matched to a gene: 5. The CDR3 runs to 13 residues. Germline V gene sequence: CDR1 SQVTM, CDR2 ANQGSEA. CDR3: CSVGQGVPGELFF. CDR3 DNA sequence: TGCAGCGTTGGTCAGGGGGTTCCCGGGGAGCTGTTTTTT.

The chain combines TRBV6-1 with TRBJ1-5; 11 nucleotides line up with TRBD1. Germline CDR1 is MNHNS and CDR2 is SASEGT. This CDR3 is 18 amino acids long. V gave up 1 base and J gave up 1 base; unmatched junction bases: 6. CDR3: CASSEGTGGGLSNQPQHF. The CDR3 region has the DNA TGTGCCAGCAGTGAAGGGACAGGGGGCGGATTGAGCAATCAGCCCCAGCATTTT.

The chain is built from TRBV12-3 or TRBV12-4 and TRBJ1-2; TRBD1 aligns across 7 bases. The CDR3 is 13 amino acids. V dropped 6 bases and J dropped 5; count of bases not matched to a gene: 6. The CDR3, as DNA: TGTGCCAGCAGGAGACAGGGAGGTTATGGCTACACCTTC. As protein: CASRRQGGYGYTF.

CDR3 coding DNA: TGTGCCAGCAGCCTCGGAAGGACAGGGCCACCCCTCCACTTT. Amino acids: CASSLGRTGPPLHF. This chain uses TRBV5-6 with TRBJ1-6; the match to TRBD1 covers 8 bases. This CDR3 has 14 residues. The J segment lost 11 bases and the V segment lost 4 bases, leaving 8 bases of the junction unmatched. The germline V gene has CDR1 SGHDT and CDR2 YYEEEE. Full variable domain (missing parts from reference TRBV5-6 and TRBJ1-6): DAGVTQSPTHLIKTRGQQVTLRCSPKSGHDTVSWYQQALGQGPQFIFQYYEEEERQRGNFPDRFSGHQFPNYSSELNVNALLLGDSALYLCASSLGRTGPPLHFGNGTRLTVT.

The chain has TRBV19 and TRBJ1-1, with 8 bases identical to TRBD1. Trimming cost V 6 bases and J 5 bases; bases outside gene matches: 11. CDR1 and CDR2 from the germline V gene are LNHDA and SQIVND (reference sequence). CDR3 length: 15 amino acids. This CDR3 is CASSSDRESRTEAFF. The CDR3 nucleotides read TGTGCCAGTAGCTCGGACAGGGAATCTAGGACTGAAGCTTTCTTT.

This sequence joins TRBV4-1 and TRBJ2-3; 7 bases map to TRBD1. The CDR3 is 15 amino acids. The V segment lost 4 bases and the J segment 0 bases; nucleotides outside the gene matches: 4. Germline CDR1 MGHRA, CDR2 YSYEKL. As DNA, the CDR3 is TGCGCCAGCAGCCTGACAGGGATAAGCACAGATACGCAGTATTTT. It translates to CASSLTGISTDTQYF.

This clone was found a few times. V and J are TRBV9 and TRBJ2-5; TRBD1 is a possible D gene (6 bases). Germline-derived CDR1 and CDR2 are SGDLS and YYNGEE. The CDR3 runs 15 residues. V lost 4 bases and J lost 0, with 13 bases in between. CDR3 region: CASSTTRGYQETQYF. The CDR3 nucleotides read TGTGCCAGCAGCACGACCAGGGGATACCAAGAGACCCAGTACTTC.

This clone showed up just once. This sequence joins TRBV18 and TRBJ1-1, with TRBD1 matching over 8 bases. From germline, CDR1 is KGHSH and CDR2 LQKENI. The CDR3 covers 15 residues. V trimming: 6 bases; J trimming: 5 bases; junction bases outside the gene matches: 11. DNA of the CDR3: TGTGCCAGCTCGGCTGGTCAGGGGGCGCGGACTGAAGCTTTCTTT. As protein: CASSAGQGARTEAFF.

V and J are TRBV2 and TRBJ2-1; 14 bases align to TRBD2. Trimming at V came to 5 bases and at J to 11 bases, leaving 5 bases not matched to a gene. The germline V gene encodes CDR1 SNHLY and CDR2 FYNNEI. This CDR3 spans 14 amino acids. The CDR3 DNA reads TGTGCCAGCAGTACCGGGACTAGCGGGGGAAAGCAGTTCTTC. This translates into CASSTGTSGGKQFF.

The CDR3, as DNA: TGTGCCAGCTCACTACCGGCCAGTTTTAACTATGGCTACACCTTC. Encoded protein: CASSLPASFNYGYTF. The chain employs TRBV18 and TRBJ1-2; D is uncertain. From germline, CDR1 is KGHSH and CDR2 LQKENI. The CDR3 has 15 amino acids. V was cut by 4 bases and J by 1 base, with 13 bases left in between.

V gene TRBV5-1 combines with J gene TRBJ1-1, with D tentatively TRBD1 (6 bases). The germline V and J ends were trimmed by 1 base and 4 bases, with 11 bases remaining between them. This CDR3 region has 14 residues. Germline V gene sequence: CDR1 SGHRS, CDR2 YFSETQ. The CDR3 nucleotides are TGCGCCAGCAGCTTGTACAGGGTTGGCACTGAAGCTTTCTTT. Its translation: CASSLYRVGTEAFF.

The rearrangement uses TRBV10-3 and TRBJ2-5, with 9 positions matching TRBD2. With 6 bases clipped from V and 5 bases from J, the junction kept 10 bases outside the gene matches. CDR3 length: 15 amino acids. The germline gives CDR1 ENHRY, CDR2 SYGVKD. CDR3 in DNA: TGTGCCATCAGGGGAAGCGGGGGGAGTGGGGAGACCCAGTACTTC. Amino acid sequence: CAIRGSGGSGETQYF.

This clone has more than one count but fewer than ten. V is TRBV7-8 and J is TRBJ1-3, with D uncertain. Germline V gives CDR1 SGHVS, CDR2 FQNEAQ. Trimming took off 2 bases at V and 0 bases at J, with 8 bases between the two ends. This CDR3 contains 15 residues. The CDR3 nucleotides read TGTGCCAGCAGCTTATTCGCCGGCTCTGGAAACACCATATATTTT. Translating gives CASSLFAGSGNTIYF.

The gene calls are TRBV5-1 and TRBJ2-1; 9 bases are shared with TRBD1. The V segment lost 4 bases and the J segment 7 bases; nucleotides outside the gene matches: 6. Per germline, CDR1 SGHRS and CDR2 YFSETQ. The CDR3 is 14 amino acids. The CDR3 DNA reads TGCGCCAGCAGCAACGCCGGGACAGGGAATGAGCAGTTCTTC. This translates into CASSNAGTGNEQFF.